These 6 T cell receptor beta chains came from one sample sequenced in a study of identical twins. TCRdb called the 5' RACE reads again in MiXCR, with one record for every CDR3 protein. The data show about 810,000 distinct CDR3 sequences, 10% to 15% seen once. These data also featured in a second study, about yellow fever vaccine responses in identical twins.

Source material: PBMCs. The receptors here all came from a woman aged 18-30 years in good health.

This clonotype was recorded a few times. The chain is built from TRBV10-3 and TRBJ2-1, with D tentatively TRBD2 (5 bases). CDR1 is ENHRY and CDR2 is SYGVKD in the germline V gene. V lost 0 bases, J lost 3 bases, and 12 bases lay in between. The CDR3 length is 16 residues. The CDR3 DNA follows: TGTGCCATCAGTGAGTCGTCCCGGGGAAGCTACAATGAGCAGTTCTTC. Protein sequence: CAISESSRGSYNEQFF.

This clonotype was picked up many times. This sequence joins TRBV10-1 and TRBJ1-1; TRBD1 matches at 10 bases. Germline CDR1 reads WNHNN; CDR2 reads SYGVQD (reference sequence). This CDR3 has 13 amino acids. V shed 5 bases and J 7 bases; nucleotides not matched to a gene: 4. The CDR3 region is CASSHRDRGEAFF. The CDR3 DNA follows: TGCGCCAGCAGTCACCGGGACAGGGGTGAAGCTTTCTTT.

This chain uses TRBV2 with TRBJ2-1; 9 bases map to TRBD2. CDR1 is SNHLY, CDR2 FYNNEI, per germline. The CDR3 has 12 residues. After removal of 4 bases from V and 15 bases from J, the junction contained 7 bases not matched to a gene. CDR3 bases: TGTGCCAGCAGTGTGATGCGGGAGGGGCGGTTCTTC. Its protein is CASSVMREGRFF.

This clonotype was picked up many times. The gene calls are TRBV15 and TRBJ2-5, with D possibly being TRBD1 or TRBD2 (6 bases each). CDR1 is LNHNV and CDR2 is YYDKDF in the germline V gene (reference sequence). The V and J ends lost 3 bases and 4 bases respectively, with 18 bases between them. This CDR3 is built from 16 residues. This CDR3 is CATSSPTYGGGETQYF. The CDR3 coding sequence is TGTGCCACCAGCAGTCCCACTTACGGAGGGGGAGAGACCCAGTACTTC.

The chain is built from TRBV4-1 and TRBJ2-7; 8 nucleotides agree with TRBD2. The germline V gene has CDR1 MGHRA and CDR2 YSYEKL. J gave up 3 bases and V 3 bases, and 22 bases lay outside the gene matches. This CDR3 has 20 residues. In nucleotides, the CDR3 is TGCGCCAGCAGCCAGGAAGATCGTAGTACTAGCGGAATGAGGCGCTACGAGCAGTACTTC. Amino acid sequence: CASSQEDRSTSGMRRYEQYF.

The sample holds a few counts of this clonotype. The V gene is TRBV20-1, the J gene TRBJ2-3; perhaps TRBD2 as D (5 bases). The length of the CDR3 is 15 residues. The V end lost 4 bases, the J end lost 11 bases, and 25 bases lay between the germline ends. Germline V gene data show CDR1 as DFQATT and CDR2 as SNEGSKA (reference sequence). For the CDR3, the DNA is TGCAGTGCTACCCCCGGGTCCCCTAGCACATCTGGGCAGTATTTT. It specifies CSATPGSPSTSGQYF.